This T cell receptor (beta chain) was observed in a study of type 1 regulatory T cells. The wider study: T-allo10 is an in vitro-generated, Tr1-enriched CD4 T cell product specific for alloantigen.

TCRdb reanalysed the reads using MiXCR and keeps one entry per CDR3 protein. Here the sample spans about 100,000 distinct CDR3 sequences, roughly 31% being singletons. Trimming shortened V by 0 bases and J by 6 bases, and 7 bases separated the two germline ends. Germline CDR1 is SGHRS and CDR2 is YFSETQ. There are 12 residues in the CDR3. Sequencing was done on a sample of CD4+ T cells, either the whole sample or a sorted fraction (not recorded which). This receptor was identified in a human donor in good health. V is TRBV5-1 and J is TRBJ2-7; D not resolved. The CDR3 sequence: CASSLVGTEQYF. CDR3 DNA: TGCGCCAGCAGCTTGGTGGGAACCGAGCAGTACTTC.